What follows describes a single T cell receptor (beta chain). Its antigen is unknown. PCR involved 60 Vbeta and 13 Jbeta primers. Sequencing was performed with immunoSEQ multiplex PCR; in TCRdb, only in-frame clones are kept and a portion is missing. The listing contains roughly 72,000 clones. The data derive from a study of cytomegalovirus exposure and HLA in healthy donors. Study-wide findings and caveats: Researchers reported that a few CMV-associated chains were confirmed in vitro as CMV antigen-specific.

The CDR3 contains 16 residues. V shed 4 bases and J shed 2 bases, with 13 bases lying between them. CDR1 SGDLS and CDR2 YYNGEE come from the germline V gene. This clonotype was obtained from a man between 18 and 35 years old in good health and CMV-seropositive. The V and J genes are TRBV9 and TRBJ2-6; a weak D match, TRBD2 (6 bases). The specimen was PBMCs. This CDR3 is CASSPLGGAGANVLTF. The DNA of the CDR3 is TGTGCCAGCAGCCCCCTCGGAGGGGCTGGGGCCAACGTCCTGACTTTC.